This TCR beta chain was sequenced during a study of T cell repertoires in cytomegalovirus infection. A single record per CDR3 protein comes from TCRdb applying MiXCR to the reads. Here the sample spans roughly 500,000 distinct CDR3 sequences, 11% being singletons. Germline CDR1 is MNHEY and CDR2 is SMNVEV (reference sequence). V lost 4 bases and J lost 8, with 14 bases in between. The CDR3 contains 13 residues. This clonotype has just a few counts. The material sequenced was PBMCs. V is TRBV27 and J is TRBJ1-1; tentative D call: TRBD1 (6 bases). The receptor was isolated from a human donor in good health (CMV status not recorded). Some clones in this sample may be carry-over from other donors' samples. The CDR3 DNA sequence: TGTGCCAGCAGTTACGGCCAGGGGTCCGAAGCTTTCTTT. It encodes CASSYGQGSEAFF.